Each of the 10 T cell receptor beta chains below was sequenced from the same sample in a study of cytomegalovirus exposure and HLA in healthy donors. PCR employed 60 Vbeta and 13 Jbeta primers. Data came from immunoSEQ multiplex PCR; TCRdb stores just in-frame clones and leaves some out. In the table there are about 120,000 clones, about four fifths of which are singletons. The sample comprised PBMCs. These receptors all come from a woman in her thirties in good health and CMV-seronegative.

This clone was seen just once. The chain links TRBV6-5 to TRBJ1-1; the match to TRBD1 covers 9 bases. The germline gives CDR1 MNHEY, CDR2 SVGAGI. The CDR3 length is 16 residues. Trimming took 2 bases from V and 2 from J; bases not matched to a gene: 6. The CDR3 DNA reads TGTGCCAGCAGTTACCGTGGGACAGGGCTTAACACTGAAGCTTTCTTT. Its translation is CASSYRGTGLNTEAFF.

The chain employs TRBV28 and TRBJ2-7; D possibly corresponds to TRBD2 (6 bases). The germline gives CDR1 MDHEN, CDR2 SYDVKM. V dropped 10 bases and J dropped 4 bases, with 14 bases sitting between them. This CDR3 is built from 12 residues. The CDR3 DNA is TGTGCCACCCACGGGAGTGGTTACGAGCAGTACTTC. This gives the protein CATHGSGYEQYF.

The chain links TRBV14 to TRBJ2-1; 10 bases map to TRBD2. CDR3 size: 19 residues. V gave up 0 bases and J gave up 4 bases; unmatched junction bases: 12. The V gene's germline CDR1 is SGHDN and CDR2 FVKESK. In nucleotides, the CDR3 is TGTGCCAGCAGCCAAGAAAGGTCGCTAGCGGGAGCCTTTTACAATGAGCAGTTCTTC. Its translation is CASSQERSLAGAFYNEQFF.

The chain is built from TRBV19 and TRBJ1-5, with D possibly TRBD1 on 5 matching bases. CDR1 is LNHDA and CDR2 is SQIVND in the germline V gene (reference sequence). Trimming pared 5 bases from V and 13 bases from J, leaving 12 bases between. CDR3 size: 11 residues. CDR3 sequence (DNA): TGTGCCAGTAGTTCTTTACGGGGGCAGCATTTT. Its protein product is CASSSLRGQHF.

This chain uses TRBV7-2 with TRBJ2-7, with D perhaps TRBD2 (6 bases). CDR1 and CDR2 (germline): SGHTA, FQGNSA. The CDR3 is 14 amino acids. Trimming took 6 bases from V and 4 from J, leaving 16 bases between them. CDR3 sequence: CASRPGGVWYEQYF. The CDR3 coding sequence is TGTGCCAGCAGGCCCGGCGGGGTTTGGTACGAGCAGTACTTC.

This chain uses TRBV27 with TRBJ2-5; 12 bases map to TRBD1. Germline-derived CDR1 and CDR2 are MNHEY and SMNVEV (reference sequence). With V trimmed by 6 bases and J by 4 bases, 6 bases remained unmatched. The CDR3 sequence is 15 residues long. The CDR3 DNA sequence: TGTGCCAGCAGACTGGGACAGGGGGCGAGAGAGACCCAGTACTTC. Translated, it gives CASRLGQGARETQYF.

The chain uses TRBV6-1 and TRBJ2-3, with TRBD1 as a possible D gene (8 bases). Germline loops: CDR1 MNHNS, CDR2 SASEGT. The CDR3 has 15 amino acids. V dropped 4 bases and J dropped 3 bases, with 14 bases sitting between them. The CDR3 is CASSVDREGTDTQYF. The CDR3 nucleotides read TGTGCCAGCAGTGTGGACAGGGAGGGTACAGATACGCAGTATTTT.

V gene TRBV19 combines with J gene TRBJ2-3; TRBD1 matches 7 bases. The ends lost 7 bases at V and 5 bases at J; junction bases unmatched: 6. The germline gives CDR1 LNHDA, CDR2 SQIVND (reference sequence). CDR3 length: 13 amino acids. CDR3 amino acids: CASTYDREDTQYF. In DNA form, the CDR3 reads TGTGCCAGTACCTACGACAGGGAAGATACGCAGTATTTT. Full variable domain (outside the CDR3, taken from reference TRBV19 and TRBJ2-3): DGGITQSPKYLFRKEGQNVTLSCEQNLNHDAMYWYRQDPGQGLRLIYYSQIVNDFQKGDIAEGYSVSREKKESFPLTVTSAQKNPTAFYLCASTYDREDTQYFGPGTRLTVL.

The chain links TRBV6-5 to TRBJ1-2; 9 nucleotides agree with TRBD1. V lost 5 bases and J lost 7; bases outside the gene matches: 8. The CDR3 runs 14 residues. Germline CDR1 and CDR2: MNHEY and SVGAGI. CDR3 nucleotides: TGTGCCAGCAGTGTAGACAGGGGGGCACCTGGCTACACCTTC. It specifies CASSVDRGAPGYTF.

This clone was recorded once. The chain joins TRBV6-4 to TRBJ2-1, with 7 bases that match TRBD2. Germline V lookup: CDR1 MRHNA, CDR2 SNTAGT. The CDR3 covers 16 residues. Trimming took 2 bases from V and 0 from J; bases not matched to a gene: 4. The chain's CDR3 is CASSDSGKSSYNEQFF. DNA for the CDR3: TGTGCCAGCAGTGACAGCGGGAAGAGCTCCTACAATGAGCAGTTCTTC.